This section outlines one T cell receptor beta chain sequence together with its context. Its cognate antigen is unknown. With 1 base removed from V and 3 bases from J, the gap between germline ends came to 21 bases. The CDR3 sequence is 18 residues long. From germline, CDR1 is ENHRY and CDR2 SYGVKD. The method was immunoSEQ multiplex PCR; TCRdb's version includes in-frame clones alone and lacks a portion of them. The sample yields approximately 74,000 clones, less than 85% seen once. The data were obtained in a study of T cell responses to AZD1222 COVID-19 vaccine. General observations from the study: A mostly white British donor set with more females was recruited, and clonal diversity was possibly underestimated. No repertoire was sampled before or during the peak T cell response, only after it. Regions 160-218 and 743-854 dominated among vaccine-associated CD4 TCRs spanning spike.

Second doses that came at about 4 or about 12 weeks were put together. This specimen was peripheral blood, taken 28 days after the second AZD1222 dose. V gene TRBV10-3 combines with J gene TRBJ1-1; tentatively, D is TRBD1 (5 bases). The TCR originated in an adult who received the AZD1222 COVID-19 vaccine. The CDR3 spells CAISEYSSSRDLDTEAFF. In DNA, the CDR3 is TGTGCCATCAGTGAGTACTCGTCTTCCAGGGATCTAGACACTGAAGCTTTCTTT.